This TCR beta chain was profiled in a study of CD8 T cells in Susac syndrome. The CDR3 consists of 13 residues. Germline CDR1 is SEHNR and CDR2 is FQNEAQ (reference sequence). V was trimmed by 8 bases and J by 3 bases, leaving 13 bases between them. Random hexamers were used to reverse transcribe an amount of roughly 0.45 to 1 ug RNA. One entry per CDR3 protein results from TCRdb running MiXCR on the immunoSEQ multiplex PCR reads. The sample lists some 260,000 distinct CDR3 sequences; roughly 95% were seen once. The sample taken for sequencing was CD4+ T cells from PBMCs. The rearrangement uses TRBV7-9 and TRBJ2-5, with D possibly TRBD1 on 5 matching bases. The source of this sequence is a human donor with multiple sclerosis. The CDR3 sequence is CASLGRAKETQYF. The CDR3 DNA is TGTGCCAGCCTCGGCAGGGCGAAAGAGACCCAGTACTTC.